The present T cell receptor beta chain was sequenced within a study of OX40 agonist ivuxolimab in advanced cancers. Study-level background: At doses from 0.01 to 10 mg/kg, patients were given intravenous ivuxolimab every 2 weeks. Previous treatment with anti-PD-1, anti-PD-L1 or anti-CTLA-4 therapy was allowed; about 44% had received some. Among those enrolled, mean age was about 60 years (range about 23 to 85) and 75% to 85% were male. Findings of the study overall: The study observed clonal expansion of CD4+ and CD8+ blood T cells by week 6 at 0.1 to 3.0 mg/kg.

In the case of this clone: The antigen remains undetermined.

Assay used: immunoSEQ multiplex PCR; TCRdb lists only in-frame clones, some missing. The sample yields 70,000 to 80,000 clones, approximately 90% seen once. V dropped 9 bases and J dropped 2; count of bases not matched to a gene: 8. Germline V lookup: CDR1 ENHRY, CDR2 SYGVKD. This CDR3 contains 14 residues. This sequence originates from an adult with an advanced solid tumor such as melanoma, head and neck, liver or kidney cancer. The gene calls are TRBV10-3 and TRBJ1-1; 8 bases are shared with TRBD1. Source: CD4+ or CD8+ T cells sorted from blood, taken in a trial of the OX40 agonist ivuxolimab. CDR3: CAITGGISNTEAFF. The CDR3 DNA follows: TGTGCCATTACAGGGGGAATTTCTAACACTGAAGCTTTCTTT.